One sample yielded the 25 T cell receptor beta chains listed below, sequenced in a study of T cell responses to AZD1222 COVID-19 vaccine. The protocol was immunoSEQ multiplex PCR, while the TCRdb copy is restricted to in-frame clones and leaves out a portion. Among about 270,000 clones, around 93% were seen once, and the ten largest hold less than 0.65%. The sample in question was peripheral blood, obtained 28 days after the second AZD1222 dose. The receptors shown here come from an adult who received the AZD1222 COVID-19 vaccine.

The chain carries TRBV4-1 and TRBJ1-5; D is possibly TRBD1 (6 bases). The CDR3 contains 17 residues. With 3 bases removed from V and 2 bases from J, the gap between germline ends came to 17 bases. Germline CDR1 reads MGHRA; CDR2 reads YSYEKL. CDR3 protein: CASSQAQGQRGNQPQHF. In DNA form, the CDR3 reads TGCGCCAGCAGCCAGGCGCAGGGGCAAAGAGGCAATCAGCCCCAGCATTTT.

The chain combines TRBV6-5 with TRBJ1-6, with D unclear. CDR1 is MNHEY and CDR2 is SVGAGI in the germline V gene. The CDR3 runs 12 residues. The CDR3 DNA sequence: TGTGCGGCCGGCTCCTATAATTCACCCCTCCACTTT. Its protein product is CAAGSYNSPLHF.

The CDR3 spells CASSVPGQGKGGYTF. The DNA of the CDR3 is TGTGCCAGCAGTGTCCCGGGACAGGGAAAGGGTGGCTACACCTTC. The V call is TRBV2, the J call TRBJ1-2; TRBD1 aligns across 9 bases. This CDR3 comprises 15 residues. Germline lookup yields CDR1 SNHLY and CDR2 FYNNEI. The trim removed 4 bases at V and 7 bases at J, leaving 10 bases unmatched.

J is TRBJ2-7 and V is TRBV28, with D unclear. The CDR3 loop spans 15 amino acids. Per the germline V gene, CDR1 is MDHEN and CDR2 is SYDVKM. V lost 6 bases and J 0 bases, leaving 15 bases between the germline ends. The CDR3 DNA reads as TGTGCCAGCAGGCTTTCGGGTCCCAGCTCCTACGAGCAGTACTTC. This translates into CASRLSGPSSYEQYF.

The V and J genes are TRBV6-5 and TRBJ2-7, with D unclear. V dropped 7 bases and J dropped 6 bases, with 16 bases sitting between them. CDR1 and CDR2 from the germline V gene are MNHEY and SVGAGI. The CDR3 extends over 13 amino acids. The CDR3 DNA reads as TGTGCCAGCATAGGGTCGAGTCTACGCGAGCAGTACTTC. Encoded protein: CASIGSSLREQYF.

The gene calls are TRBV27 and TRBJ1-6, with 9 bases identical to TRBD1. Per germline, CDR1 MNHEY and CDR2 SMNVEV (reference sequence). V was clipped by 6 bases and J by 9 bases; unmatched bases: 6. The CDR3 sequence is 14 residues long. DNA for the CDR3: TGTGCCAGCAGCCCCGGGACAGGGTCTTCACCCCTCCACTTT. Translated, it gives CASSPGTGSSPLHF.

The V gene is TRBV2, the J gene TRBJ1-2; D unclear. The CDR3 has 12 residues. Between the trimmed V and J ends, which lost 0 bases and 4 bases, there was a span of 3 bases. CDR1 and CDR2 from the germline V gene are SNHLY and FYNNEI. The CDR3 loop is CASSEAGYGYTF. The DNA of the CDR3 is TGTGCCAGCAGTGAAGCGGGCTATGGCTACACCTTC.

This chain uses TRBV12-3 or TRBV12-4 with TRBJ1-5; D gene ambiguous. This CDR3 comprises 11 residues. Trimming removed 6 bases at V and 7 bases at J, with 7 bases between. The CDR3 sequence: CASSKGQPQHF. The CDR3 coding sequence is TGTGCCAGCAGCAAAGGACAGCCCCAGCATTTT.

The gene calls are TRBV7-9 and TRBJ2-6; D unresolved. V lost 8 bases, J lost 2 bases, and 10 bases lay in between. Germline assignment: CDR1 SEHNR and CDR2 FQNEAQ (reference sequence). The CDR3 contains 14 residues. CDR3 in amino acids: CASSSFTGANVLTF. The CDR3 DNA sequence: TGTGCCAGCTCCTCCTTCACTGGGGCCAACGTCCTGACTTTC.

This clone occurred once. The V call is TRBV28, the J call TRBJ2-7; D unresolved. Deletions cut 0 bases from V and 5 bases from J, with 2 bases between. From germline, CDR1 is MDHEN and CDR2 SYDVKM. The CDR3 consists of 11 residues. The CDR3 is CASSLWDEQYF. CDR3 DNA sequence: TGTGCCAGCAGTTTATGGGACGAGCAGTACTTC.

This chain links TRBV9 with TRBJ2-1; TRBD2 matches 9 bases. Germline-derived CDR1 and CDR2 are SGDLS and YYNGEE. This CDR3 comprises 16 residues. V shed 7 bases and J 1 base; nucleotides not matched to a gene: 9. CDR3 sequence: CASAWGSGGSYNEQFF. For the CDR3, the DNA is TGTGCCAGCGCTTGGGGTAGCGGGGGTTCCTACAATGAGCAGTTCTTC. Looking up the rest from reference TRBV9 and TRBJ2-1 gives the full variable domain: DSGVTQTPKHLITATGQRVTLRCSPRSGDLSVYWYQQSLDQGLQFLIQYYNGEERAKGNILERFSAQQFPDLHSELNLSSLELGDSALYFCASAWGSGGSYNEQFFGPGTRLTVL.

The V and J genes are TRBV7-2 and TRBJ2-3; 10 nucleotides align to TRBD2. Germline loops: CDR1 SGHTA, CDR2 FQGNSA. V shed 2 bases, J shed 4 bases, and the junction held 6 bases outside the gene matches. The CDR3 covers 16 residues. The CDR3 DNA reads TGTGCCAGCAGCTTAAGGAGCGGGAGGGGGTCAGATACGCAGTATTTT. Translation: CASSLRSGRGSDTQYF.

The chain joins TRBV3-1 (or the pseudogene TRBV3-2) to TRBJ1-1; D call uncertain. Trimming cost V 1 base and J 0 bases, with 9 bases left between them. Germline assignment: CDR1 LGHDT and CDR2 YNNKEL (reference sequence). CDR3 length equals 15 residues. The CDR3 spells CASSQVGGMNTEAFF. The CDR3 DNA follows: TGTGCCAGCAGCCAAGTGGGCGGCATGAACACTGAAGCTTTCTTT.

The gene calls are TRBV5-1 and TRBJ1-4; the D gene is possibly TRBD1 (6 bases). The V end lost 0 bases, the J end lost 8 bases, and 11 bases lay between the germline ends. Germline CDR1 is SGHRS and CDR2 is YFSETQ. The CDR3 length is 14 residues. The CDR3 sequence: CASSLGRGREKLFF. The CDR3 DNA reads as TGCGCCAGCAGCTTGGGCAGGGGTCGGGAAAAACTGTTTTTT.

The rearrangement links TRBV10-3 to TRBJ1-1; tentative D call: TRBD1 (6 bases). From germline, CDR1 is ENHRY and CDR2 SYGVKD. This CDR3 is 17 amino acids long. With 6 bases removed from V and 1 base from J, the gap between germline ends came to 21 bases. The CDR3 protein is CAIRTQGISGANTEAFF. The CDR3 bases are TGTGCCATCAGGACTCAGGGGATCAGTGGGGCGAACACTGAAGCTTTCTTT.

The chain has TRBV15 and TRBJ1-2; no clear D gene. V gave up 3 bases and J gave up 2 bases, with 7 bases separating them. The length of the CDR3 is 13 residues. In germline, CDR1 is LNHNV, CDR2 YYDKDF (reference sequence). CDR3 protein: CATSSLKNYGYTF. CDR3 sequence (DNA): TGTGCCACCAGCAGCTTGAAGAACTATGGCTACACCTTC.

The CDR3: CASSTGPKKGTEAFF. The CDR3 bases are TGTGCCAGCAGCACGGGACCGAAAAAAGGTACTGAAGCTTTCTTT. The chain carries TRBV5-4 and TRBJ1-1; TRBD1 is a possible D gene (5 bases). From germline, CDR1 is SGHNT and CDR2 YYREEE (reference sequence). V was trimmed by 4 bases and J by 5 bases, leaving 18 bases between them. The CDR3 has 15 residues.

This chain connects TRBV7-9 to TRBJ1-2; D gene unclear. Trimming left V 5 bases short and J 4 bases short, with 14 bases between. Germline lookup yields CDR1 SEHNR and CDR2 FQNEAQ (reference sequence). The CDR3 extends over 14 amino acids. The CDR3 DNA reads as TGTGCCAGCAGCCCTGGGATTGGGGTCTATGGCTACACCTTC. As protein: CASSPGIGVYGYTF.

This chain joins TRBV6-1 and TRBJ1-2, with D maybe TRBD1 (5 bases). The ends were cut back, 1 base at V and 3 bases at J, with 6 bases in the middle. Germline lookup yields CDR1 MNHNS and CDR2 SASEGT. This CDR3 has 13 amino acids. Written as DNA, the CDR3 is TGTGCCAGCAGTGAAGGAGGGGACTATGGCTACACCTTC. This sequence encodes CASSEGGDYGYTF.

The genes are TRBV9 and TRBJ2-2; TRBD2 matches at 7 bases. Germline CDR1 and CDR2: SGDLS and YYNGEE. After removal of 3 bases from V and 3 bases from J, the junction contained 2 bases not matched to a gene. This CDR3 has 14 residues. CDR3 DNA sequence: TGTGCCAGCAGCGCGGGGGGTGACACCGGGGAGCTGTTTTTT. Translating it yields CASSAGGDTGELFF. The full variable domain, rest sourced from reference TRBV9 and TRBJ2-2, is DSGVTQTPKHLITATGQRVTLRCSPRSGDLSVYWYQQSLDQGLQFLIQYYNGEERAKGNILERFSAQQFPDLHSELNLSSLELGDSALYFCASSAGGDTGELFFGEGSRLTVL.

V gene TRBV2 combines with J gene TRBJ1-1, with unresolved D. CDR1 is SNHLY and CDR2 is FYNNEI in the germline V gene. Trimming pared 3 bases from V and 4 bases from J, leaving 9 bases between. The CDR3 is made up of 13 amino acids. The CDR3 loop reads CASSEGLGTEAFF. As DNA, the CDR3 is TGTGCCAGCAGTGAGGGGTTGGGCACTGAAGCTTTCTTT.

This rearrangement joins TRBV7-2 to TRBJ2-3; D is uncertain. Germline V lookup: CDR1 SGHTA, CDR2 FQGNSA. The CDR3 spans 13 residues. Trimming removed 3 bases at V and 2 bases at J, with 6 bases between. This CDR3 is CASSLGYTDTQYF. CDR3 bases: TGTGCCAGCAGCTTGGGGTACACAGATACGCAGTATTTT.

The chain carries TRBV2 and TRBJ2-1; D is uncertain. The CDR3 length is 14 residues. Trimming took off 8 bases at V and 0 bases at J, with 11 bases between the two ends. The germline gives CDR1 SNHLY, CDR2 FYNNEI. CDR3 sequence (DNA): TGTGCCAGCTCCCCCGTTTACTCCTACAATGAGCAGTTCTTC. This sequence encodes CASSPVYSYNEQFF.

The rearrangement links TRBV3-1 (or the pseudogene TRBV3-2) to TRBJ2-7; TRBD2 is a possible D gene (6 bases). Germline V gene lookup returns CDR1 LGHDT and CDR2 YNNKEL (reference sequence). V dropped 1 base and J dropped 8 bases, with 15 bases sitting between them. The CDR3 spans 14 residues. In nucleotides, the CDR3 is TGTGCCAGCAGCCAAGGCCACACCGGGGGACAGCAGTACTTC. As protein: CASSQGHTGGQQYF.

Details on this clone: A read error may account for a junction end that differs from germline. J is TRBJ2-1 and V is TRBV20-1; D uncertain. The CDR3 covers 10 residues. Germline V gene data show CDR1 as DFQATT and CDR2 as SNEGSKA (reference sequence). The CDR3 DNA sequence: TGCAGCGCTACCAGCTATGAGCAGTTCTTC. This gives the protein CSATSYEQFF.